This TCR beta chain was obtained from a study of blood T cell repertoires in COVID-19. The overall study: The study drew acute and convalescent COVID-19 samples from the United States, Italy and Spain. T cells, B-cell-depleted T cells, or PBMCs supplied cDNA or gDNA.

This clone was detected once. Here immunoSEQ multiplex PCR was the method, and the copy in TCRdb shows in-frame clones only, minus some. The data show approximately 160,000 clones, around nine tenths seen once. Material for sequencing was peripheral blood. This TCR derives from a man aged 60 to 75 with active or convalescent COVID-19.

The CDR3 DNA follows: TGTGCCAGCATCACTAGCGGGGGCCTCGATGAGCAGTTCTTC. Residues: CASITSGGLDEQFF. This chain links TRBV6-5 with TRBJ2-1; 11 nucleotides line up with TRBD2. The junction had 7 bases not matched to a gene; V was cut back by 7 bases and J by 8 bases. CDR1 is MNHEY and CDR2 is SVGAGI in the germline V gene. There are 14 residues in the CDR3.